These 14 T cell receptor beta chains were sequenced from one sample in a study of shared clonotypes between healthy human individuals. Assay used: immunoSEQ multiplex PCR; TCRdb lists only in-frame clones, some missing. The data hold over a million clones, with approximately 96% observed a single time. Sequenced material: naive CD4+ T cells sorted from blood. Subset of the sample: CD45RA+ positively selected. The receptors were sampled from a man aged 25-45 years in good health.

This clone was recorded only once. This chain links TRBV25-1 with TRBJ2-7, with 10 bases that match TRBD2. V lost 2 bases to trimming and J lost 5 bases; unmatched junction nucleotides: 0. The CDR3 runs 13 residues. Germline loops: CDR1 MGHDK, CDR2 SYGVNS. In DNA form, the CDR3 reads TGTGCCAGCAGTGAACTAGCGGGAGACGAGCAGTACTTC. Translation: CASSELAGDEQYF.

This rearrangement joins TRBV28 to TRBJ1-5; D gene ambiguous. The ends were cut back, 5 bases at V and 0 bases at J, with 11 bases in the middle. This CDR3 is 15 amino acids long. Germline V gene data show CDR1 as MDHEN and CDR2 as SYDVKM. The CDR3 bases are TGTGCCAGCAGTACCGACCGTTATAGCAATCAGCCCCAGCATTTT. Protein product: CASSTDRYSNQPQHF.

The chain carries TRBV27 and TRBJ2-7, with D possibly being TRBD1 or TRBD2 (6 bases each). Germline CDR1 and CDR2: MNHEY and SMNVEV (reference sequence). This CDR3 contains 15 residues. The V gene lost 0 bases and the J gene lost 6 bases, with 15 bases spanning the gap. The CDR3 region is CASSLSGGRTREQYF. CDR3 nucleotides: TGTGCCAGCAGTTTATCCGGGGGCAGGACGCGCGAGCAGTACTTC.

A single count supports this clone. The chain has TRBV6-4 and TRBJ2-3; D possibly matches TRBD1 or TRBD2 (5 bases each). The CDR3 runs 14 residues. With 4 bases removed from V and 2 bases from J, the gap between germline ends came to 10 bases. The V gene's germline CDR1 is MRHNA and CDR2 SNTAGT. CDR3 in amino acids: CASSGGKITDTQYF. Here the CDR3 DNA reads TGTGCCAGCAGTGGGGGGAAGATCACAGATACGCAGTATTTT.

This clone was counted once. The chain recombines TRBV19 with TRBJ1-5, with unresolved D. Looked up from germline, CDR1 is LNHDA and CDR2 is SQIVND (reference sequence). This CDR3 is built from 12 residues. Deletions cut 3 bases from V and 6 bases from J, with 6 bases between. The chain's CDR3 is CASSIVTQPQHF. CDR3 in DNA: TGTGCCAGTAGTATCGTGACTCAGCCCCAGCATTTT. Supplemented by reference TRBV19 and TRBJ1-5, the full variable domain reads DGGITQSPKYLFRKEGQNVTLSCEQNLNHDAMYWYRQDPGQGLRLIYYSQIVNDFQKGDIAEGYSVSREKKESFPLTVTSAQKNPTAFYLCASSIVTQPQHFGDGTRLSIL.

The V gene is TRBV6-1, the J gene TRBJ1-2; D remains ambiguous. The length of the CDR3 is 14 residues. Germline V lookup: CDR1 MNHNS, CDR2 SASEGT. Trimming removed 4 bases from V and 1 base from J, with 10 bases in between. The CDR3 coding sequence is TGTGCCAGCAGTGGGACGGGCTTTAACTATGGCTACACCTTC. Encoded protein: CASSGTGFNYGYTF.

The genes are TRBV10-1 and TRBJ2-3; 7 bases map to TRBD2. Germline V gene data show CDR1 as WNHNN and CDR2 as SYGVQD (reference sequence). The CDR3 has 14 amino acids. After removal of 5 bases from V and 11 bases from J, the junction contained 13 bases not matched to a gene. The CDR3 sequence is CASSQAGLPVRQYF. CDR3 nucleotide sequence: TGCGCCAGCAGTCAAGCGGGACTCCCGGTTAGGCAGTATTTT.

This chain uses TRBV5-1 with TRBJ2-2; no firm D call. The CDR3 is made up of 16 amino acids. Trimming pared 2 bases from V and 2 bases from J, leaving 13 bases between. CDR1 and CDR2 (germline): SGHRS, YFSETQ. The CDR3 region is CASSLSRESNTGELFF. The CDR3 nucleotides read TGCGCCAGCAGCTTAAGTCGTGAGAGTAACACCGGGGAGCTGTTTTTT.

This clone was recorded only once. The chain combines TRBV29-1 with TRBJ2-2; D tentatively reads TRBD1 or TRBD2 (5 bases each). The CDR3 runs 15 residues. Trimming stripped 4 bases from V and 0 bases from J, with 12 bases between. Germline CDR1 reads SQVTM; CDR2 reads ANQGSEA. The CDR3 reads CSVVSGHSNTGELFF. CDR3 sequence (DNA): TGCAGCGTTGTATCGGGGCATTCGAACACCGGGGAGCTGTTTTTT.

The CDR3 region is CASSSGNSYTF. CDR3 nucleotide sequence: TGTGCCAGCAGTTCAGGGAATAGCTACACCTTC. V and J are TRBV28 and TRBJ1-2, with D tentatively TRBD1 (5 bases). V lost 4 bases to trimming and J lost 9 bases, with 9 bases between them. In germline, CDR1 is MDHEN, CDR2 SYDVKM. The length of the CDR3 is 11 residues.

This rearrangement joins TRBV5-4 to TRBJ2-3; possibly TRBD1 for D (6 bases). The CDR3 extends over 14 amino acids. Trimming took off 2 bases at V and 4 bases at J, with 11 bases between the two ends. The germline V gene has CDR1 SGHNT and CDR2 YYREEE (reference sequence). The CDR3 protein is CASSLVTGPDTQYF. In DNA form, the CDR3 reads TGTGCCAGCAGCTTAGTTACAGGGCCAGATACGCAGTATTTT.

The rearrangement joins TRBV5-1 to TRBJ1-1; D possibly corresponds to TRBD1 (6 bases). The CDR3 runs 13 residues. CDR1 is SGHRS and CDR2 is YFSETQ in the germline V gene. V was shortened by 1 base and J by 6 bases, with 10 bases between the two germline ends. This CDR3 reads CASSLPAGAEAFF. DNA of the CDR3: TGCGCCAGCAGCTTGCCGGCAGGGGCTGAAGCTTTCTTT.

The chain carries TRBV7-9 and TRBJ2-5; TRBD2 is a possible D gene (6 bases). The V and J ends lost 1 base and 1 base respectively, with 13 bases between them. This CDR3 has 16 amino acids. Germline V gene lookup returns CDR1 SEHNR and CDR2 FQNEAQ (reference sequence). The CDR3 DNA follows: TGTGCCAGCAGCTTAGTAGGAGGGAGTAGCCAAGAGACCCAGTACTTC. Encoded protein: CASSLVGGSSQETQYF.

The gene calls are TRBV9 and TRBJ2-3; 9 nucleotides agree with TRBD2. CDR1 and CDR2 (germline): SGDLS, YYNGEE. The CDR3 sequence is 16 residues long. V dropped 2 bases and J dropped 2; count of bases not matched to a gene: 6. CDR3 sequence: CASSVGSGSPTDTQYF. The CDR3 region has the DNA TGTGCCAGCAGCGTGGGTAGCGGGAGCCCCACAGATACGCAGTATTTT.